The 17 T cell receptor beta chains listed next were all sequenced from one sample in a study of control samples from healthy donors and cancer patients. Using immunoSEQ multiplex PCR, the repertoire was profiled, and TCRdb retains in-frame clones only, with some absent. This table has approximately 160,000 clones, about 90% appearing once. Source material: blood. Receptors originate from a woman in her forties in good health.

The chain joins TRBV19 to TRBJ1-2; D is unresolved. CDR1 and CDR2 (germline): LNHDA, SQIVND (reference sequence). The CDR3 is made up of 14 amino acids. V lost 4 bases and J lost 7, with 16 bases in between. For the CDR3, the DNA is TGTGCCAGTAGTACATGGGAGCCCCGAGGTGGCTACACCTTC. Residues: CASSTWEPRGGYTF.

This clone was seen only a few times. The rearrangement joins TRBV29-1 to TRBJ2-7; a weak D match, TRBD1 (6 bases). Germline loops: CDR1 SQVTM, CDR2 ANQGSEA. V lost 6 bases and J 0 bases, leaving 18 bases between the germline ends. The CDR3 is made up of 15 amino acids. The DNA of the CDR3 is TGCAGCGTGACCCCCGCAGGGGTGAGCTCCTACGAGCAGTACTTC. This codes for CSVTPAGVSSYEQYF.

The CDR3 DNA reads TGTGCCAGCAGCTTGGGGGTTTTCTCTGGAAACACCATATATTTT. Its translation: CASSLGVFSGNTIYF. The V and J genes are TRBV5-8 and TRBJ1-3; unclear D gene. Deletions cut 0 bases from V and 0 bases from J, with 7 bases between. Germline CDR1 SGHTS, CDR2 YDEGEE. The CDR3 spans 15 residues. Based on the CDR3 plus reference TRBV5-8 and TRBJ1-3, the full variable domain is EAGVTQSPTHLIKTRGQQATLRCSPISGHTSVYWYQQALGLGLQFLLWYDEGEERNRGNFPPRFSGRQFPNYSSELNVNALELEDSALYLCASSLGVFSGNTIYFGEGSWLTVV.

This CDR3 is CASSIAPGSPLHF. The CDR3 DNA follows: TGTGCCAGTAGTATAGCCCCCGGGTCACCCCTCCACTTT. This rearrangement joins TRBV19 to TRBJ1-6, with D unclear. Trimming removed 1 base from V and 10 bases from J, with 8 bases in between. The CDR3 extends over 13 amino acids. Germline CDR1 LNHDA, CDR2 SQIVND (reference sequence).

The chain employs TRBV11-2 and TRBJ2-3, with unresolved D. The CDR3 covers 14 residues. V was clipped by 1 base and J by 4 bases, with 9 bases between them. Per the germline V gene, CDR1 is SGHAT and CDR2 is FQNNGV. The CDR3 DNA is TGTGCCAGCAGCTTAGTTTTCGTCGCAGATACGCAGTATTTT. It is translated as CASSLVFVADTQYF.

V usage is TRBV2 and J usage is TRBJ1-1, with no clear D. Deletions cut 3 bases from V and 3 bases from J, with 14 bases between. Germline V gives CDR1 SNHLY, CDR2 FYNNEI. CDR3 size: 15 residues. Here the CDR3 reads CASSEGPTWDTEAFF. The CDR3 nucleotides read TGTGCCAGCAGTGAGGGCCCAACATGGGACACTGAAGCTTTCTTT.

This clone is a singleton in its sample. This chain connects TRBV6-4 to TRBJ2-7, with TRBD2 identical over 15 bases. Germline assignment: CDR1 MRHNA and CDR2 SNTAGT. V was clipped by 7 bases and J by 6 bases; unmatched bases: 4. This CDR3 spans 14 amino acids. Written as DNA, the CDR3 is TGTGCCAGCAAGGGACTAGCGGGGGGCCTCGAGCAGTACTTC. Its protein is CASKGLAGGLEQYF.

V is TRBV19 and J is TRBJ2-2; tentative D call: TRBD1 (5 bases). Germline loops: CDR1 LNHDA, CDR2 SQIVND (reference sequence). Trimming removed 6 bases from V and 3 bases from J, with 17 bases in between. CDR3 size: 16 residues. CDR3 region: CASSLTDSTYTGELFF. In DNA, the CDR3 is TGTGCCAGTAGCTTAACTGACAGCACATACACCGGGGAGCTGTTTTTT.

This clone has only one observation. V is TRBV10-3 and J is TRBJ1-2; tentatively, D is TRBD1 (6 bases). Trimming stripped 10 bases from V and 3 bases from J, with 12 bases between. The germline V gene has CDR1 ENHRY and CDR2 SYGVKD. This CDR3 is 12 amino acids long. The DNA for the CDR3 is TGTGCCACCCATGGGGGCGACTATGGCTACACCTTC. Protein: CATHGGDYGYTF.

The chain has TRBV7-8 and TRBJ2-1; 16 positions agree with TRBD2. CDR1 and CDR2 from the germline V gene are SGHVS and FQNEAQ. The V and J ends lost 5 bases and 8 bases, in that order; junction bases with no gene match: 6. This CDR3 has 16 residues. The CDR3 coding sequence is TGTGCCAGCAGCCCCCTGGGGACTAGCGGGGGGGATGAGCAGTTCTTC. Translation gives CASSPLGTSGGDEQFF.

This clone was observed once. The chain joins TRBV20-1 to TRBJ2-7; D is unresolved. The CDR3 runs to 11 residues. V was shortened by 4 bases and J by 7 bases, with 11 bases between the two germline ends. CDR1 and CDR2 (germline): DFQATT, SNEGSKA (reference sequence). As DNA, the CDR3 is TGCAGTGCTAATGGAAATAGGGAGCAGTACTTC. Protein product: CSANGNREQYF.

This chain joins TRBV4-1 and TRBJ2-5; possible D gene TRBD1, 6 bases. V was pared by 4 bases and J by 1 base, with 13 bases between. Germline V gives CDR1 MGHRA, CDR2 YSYEKL. The CDR3 is 15 residues long. CDR3 nucleotide sequence: TGCGCCAGCAGCCGGGGGCAGGGTAGCCAAGAGACCCAGTACTTC. This sequence encodes CASSRGQGSQETQYF.

V usage is TRBV7-6 and J usage is TRBJ2-1; TRBD2 aligns across 10 bases. V dropped 5 bases and J dropped 9; count of bases not matched to a gene: 7. The CDR3 length is 14 residues. The germline CDR1 and CDR2 sequences are SGHVS and FNYEAQ. This CDR3 is CASSSSGGFSEQFF. DNA of the CDR3: TGTGCCAGCAGCAGTAGCGGGGGGTTTAGTGAGCAGTTCTTC.

Here the CDR3 DNA reads TGTGCCAGCAGTGAGGGGCAGGGGGCGTCTTACAATGAGCAGTTCTTC. It translates to CASSEGQGASYNEQFF. The genes are TRBV6-1 and TRBJ2-1, with 8 bases matching TRBD1. CDR1 is MNHNS and CDR2 is SASEGT in the germline V gene. This CDR3 has 16 residues. The V gene end was trimmed by 3 bases and the J gene end by 4 bases; junction bases not matched to a gene: 8.

In its sample, this clone was seen once. The chain joins TRBV3-1 (or the pseudogene TRBV3-2) to TRBJ2-2; D gene uncertain. The CDR3 runs to 14 residues. V lost 3 bases and J lost 0, with 5 bases in between. CDR1 is LGHDT, CDR2 YNNKEL, per germline (reference sequence). The CDR3 bases are TGTGCCAGCAGCCAGGCAGCGAACACCGGGGAGCTGTTTTTT. This gives the protein CASSQAANTGELFF.

The V call is TRBV11-2, the J call TRBJ2-2; D call uncertain. The germline CDR1 and CDR2 sequences are SGHAT and FQNNGV. There are 12 residues in the CDR3. The V and J ends lost 1 base and 6 bases respectively, with 3 bases between them. CDR3 DNA sequence: TGTGCCAGCAGCTTAGTTCCCGGGGAGCTGTTTTTT. It codes for CASSLVPGELFF.

This chain joins TRBV7-6 and TRBJ2-1; tentatively, D is TRBD1 or TRBD2 (5 bases each). The length of the CDR3 is 16 residues. Deletions cut 5 bases from V and 1 base from J, with 15 bases between. Per the germline V gene, CDR1 is SGHVS and CDR2 is FNYEAQ. The CDR3 loop reads CASSLGTGRSYNEQFF. The CDR3 DNA follows: TGTGCCAGCAGCCTCGGAACGGGACGTTCCTACAATGAGCAGTTCTTC.